This T cell receptor beta chain was recovered during a study of cytomegalovirus exposure and HLA in healthy donors. Study-level information: Early release data held some 79 million unique TCRs from HLA-typed donors.

Study observations and caveats: The classifier reportedly diagnosed cytomegalovirus status with high specificity and sensitivity.

Germline V gives CDR1 SGHRS, CDR2 YFSETQ. This CDR3 region has 15 residues. V was cut by 0 bases and J by 2 bases, with 12 bases left in between. The PCR used 60 Vbeta and 13 Jbeta primers. The protocol was immunoSEQ multiplex PCR, while the TCRdb copy is restricted to in-frame clones and leaves out a portion. The sample shows about 110,000 clones, roughly 69% of them seen only once. A note on this clone: Antigen: not known.

The specimen sequenced was PBMCs. The rearrangement uses TRBV5-1 and TRBJ2-7; no clear D gene. The source of this sequence is a man aged 50 to 59 in good health and CMV-seropositive. The CDR3: CASSLVASNAYEQYF. The CDR3 bases are TGCGCCAGCAGCTTGGTTGCGTCAAATGCCTACGAGCAGTACTTC.